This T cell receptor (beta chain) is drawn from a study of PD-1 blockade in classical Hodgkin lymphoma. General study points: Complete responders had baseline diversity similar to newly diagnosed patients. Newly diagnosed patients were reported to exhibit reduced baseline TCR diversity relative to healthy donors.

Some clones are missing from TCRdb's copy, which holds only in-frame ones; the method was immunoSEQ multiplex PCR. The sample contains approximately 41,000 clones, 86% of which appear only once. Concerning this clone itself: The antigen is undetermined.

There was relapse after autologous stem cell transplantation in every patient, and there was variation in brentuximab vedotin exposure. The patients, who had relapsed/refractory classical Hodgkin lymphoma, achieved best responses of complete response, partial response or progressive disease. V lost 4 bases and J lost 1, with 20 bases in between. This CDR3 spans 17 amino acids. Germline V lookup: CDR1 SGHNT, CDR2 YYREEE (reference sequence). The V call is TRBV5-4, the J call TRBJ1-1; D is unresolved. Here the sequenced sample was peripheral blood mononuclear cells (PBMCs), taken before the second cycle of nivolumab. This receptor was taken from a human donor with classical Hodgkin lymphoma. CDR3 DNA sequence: TGTGCCAGCAGCCCTTACCCCACGCTGAGCCGGAACACTGAAGCTTTCTTT. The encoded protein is CASSPYPTLSRNTEAFF.